The clone carrying this TCR beta chain has a count of ten or more. The J segment lost 1 base and the V segment lost 9 bases, leaving 2 bases of the junction unmatched. There are 14 residues in the CDR3. Germline lookup yields CDR1 SGHTA and CDR2 FQGTGA. Regarding time point: sample taken at primary tumor resection. TCRdb re-analysed the 5' RACE reads in MiXCR, keeping a single row per CDR3 protein. The table shows several thousand distinct CDR3 sequences, with roughly 5% occurring only once. These data originate in a study of spatial heterogeneity in lung cancer. The receptor comes from a female donor with early-stage non-small cell lung cancer. The sample was normal lung tissue next to the tumor, taken at surgery. The genes are TRBV7-3 and TRBJ2-2, with 10 bases fitting TRBD1. The CDR3 coding sequence is TGTGCCAGTGGGACAGGGGTGAACACCGGGGAGCTGTTTTTT. Translated: CASGTGVNTGELFF.